This TCR beta chain was sequenced during a study of T cell clonality in common variable immunodeficiency. Study-level findings and limits: Fewer deletions and N-nucleotide insertions were reportedly seen in common variable immunodeficiency TCR beta sequences.

The protocol was immunoSEQ multiplex PCR, while the TCRdb copy is restricted to in-frame clones and leaves out a portion. This sample carries some 30,000 clones, none of them present only once. The germline CDR1 and CDR2 sequences are SGHAT and FQNNGV. Trimming removed 5 bases at V and 10 bases at J, with 12 bases between. This CDR3 spans 13 amino acids. As for this clone: Its antigen is still unknown. The read stops 3 residues short of the end of the CDR3; the missing end is completed from the germline J gene.

The clonotype comes from a human donor with common variable immunodeficiency. The V call is TRBV11-2, the J call TRBJ1-6; D may be TRBD1 (6 bases). The specimen was peripheral blood mononuclear cells. CDR3 bases read: TGTGCCAGCAGCCAGAACAGGGACTCACCC. Its protein is CASSQNRDSP. Given in full, the CDR3 is CASSQNRDSPLHF.